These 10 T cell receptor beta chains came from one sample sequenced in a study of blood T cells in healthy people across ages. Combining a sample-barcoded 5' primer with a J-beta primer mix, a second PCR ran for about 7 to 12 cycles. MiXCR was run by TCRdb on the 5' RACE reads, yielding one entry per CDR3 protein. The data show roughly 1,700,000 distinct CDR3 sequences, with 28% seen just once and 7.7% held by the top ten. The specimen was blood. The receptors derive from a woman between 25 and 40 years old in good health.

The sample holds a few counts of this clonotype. The CDR3 loop is CASTPGQGASGANVLTF. The CDR3 bases are TGTGCCAGCACTCCTGGACAGGGGGCGTCTGGGGCCAACGTCCTGACTTTC. The rearrangement uses TRBV27 and TRBJ2-6, with 11 bases aligning to TRBD1. This CDR3 is 17 amino acids long. The V gene end was trimmed by 7 bases and the J gene end by 1 base; junction bases not matched to a gene: 6. Germline assignment: CDR1 MNHEY and CDR2 SMNVEV (reference sequence).

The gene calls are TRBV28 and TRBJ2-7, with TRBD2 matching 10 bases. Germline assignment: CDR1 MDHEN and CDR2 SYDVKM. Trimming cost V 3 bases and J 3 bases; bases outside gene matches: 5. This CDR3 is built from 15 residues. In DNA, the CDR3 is TGTGCCAGCAGTTTCCCCTCTAGCGGGAGCTACGAGCAGTACTTC. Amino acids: CASSFPSSGSYEQYF.

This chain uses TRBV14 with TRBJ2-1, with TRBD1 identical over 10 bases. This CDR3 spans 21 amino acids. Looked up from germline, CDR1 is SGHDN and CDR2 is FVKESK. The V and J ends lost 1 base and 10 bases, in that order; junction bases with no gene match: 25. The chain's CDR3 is CASSQAFRDRGYRRGSYEQFF. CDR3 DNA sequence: TGTGCCAGCAGCCAAGCCTTTCGGGACAGGGGATACAGGCGAGGCTCATACGAGCAGTTCTTC.

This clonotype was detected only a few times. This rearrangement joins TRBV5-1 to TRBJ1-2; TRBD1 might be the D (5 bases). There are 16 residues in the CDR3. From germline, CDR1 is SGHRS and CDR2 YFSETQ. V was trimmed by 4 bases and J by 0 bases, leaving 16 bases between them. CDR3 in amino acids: CASSRDLPAANYGYTF. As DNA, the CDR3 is TGCGCCAGCAGCCGGGACCTCCCGGCAGCTAACTATGGCTACACCTTC.

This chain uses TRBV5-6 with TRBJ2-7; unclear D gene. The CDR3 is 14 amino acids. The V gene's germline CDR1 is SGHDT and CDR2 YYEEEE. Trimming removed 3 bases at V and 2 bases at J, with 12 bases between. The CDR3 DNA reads TGTGCCAGCAGCTCTAACGTATTCACCTACGAGCAGTACTTC. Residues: CASSSNVFTYEQYF. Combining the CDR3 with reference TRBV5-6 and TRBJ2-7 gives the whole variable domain DAGVTQSPTHLIKTRGQQVTLRCSPKSGHDTVSWYQQALGQGPQFIFQYYEEEERQRGNFPDRFSGHQFPNYSSELNVNALLLGDSALYLCASSSNVFTYEQYFGPGTRLTVT.

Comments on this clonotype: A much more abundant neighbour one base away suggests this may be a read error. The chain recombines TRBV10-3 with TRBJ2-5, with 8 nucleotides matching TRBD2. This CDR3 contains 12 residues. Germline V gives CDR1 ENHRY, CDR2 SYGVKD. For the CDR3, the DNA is TGTGCCACCAGCGGGGGTGAAGAGACCCGGTACTTC. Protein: CATSGGEETRYF.

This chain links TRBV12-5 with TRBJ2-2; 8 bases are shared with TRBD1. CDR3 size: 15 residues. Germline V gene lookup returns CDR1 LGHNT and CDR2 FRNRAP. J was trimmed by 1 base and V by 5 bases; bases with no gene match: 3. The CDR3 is CASGAGTGNTGELFF. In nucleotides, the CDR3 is TGTGCTAGTGGTGCCGGGACAGGGAACACCGGGGAGCTGTTTTTT.

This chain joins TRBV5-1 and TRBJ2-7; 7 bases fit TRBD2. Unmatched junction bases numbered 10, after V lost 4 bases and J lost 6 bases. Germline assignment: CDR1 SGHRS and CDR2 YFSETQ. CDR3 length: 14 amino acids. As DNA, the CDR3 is TGCGCCAGCAGCCCCGCCGGCGGGAGCCGCGAGCAGTACTTC. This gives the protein CASSPAGGSREQYF. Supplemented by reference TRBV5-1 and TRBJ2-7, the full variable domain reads KAGVTQTPRYLIKTRGQQVTLSCSPISGHRSVSWYQQTPGQGLQFLFEYFSETQRNKGNFPGRFSGRQFSNSRSEMNVSTLELGDSALYLCASSPAGGSREQYFGPGTRLTVT.

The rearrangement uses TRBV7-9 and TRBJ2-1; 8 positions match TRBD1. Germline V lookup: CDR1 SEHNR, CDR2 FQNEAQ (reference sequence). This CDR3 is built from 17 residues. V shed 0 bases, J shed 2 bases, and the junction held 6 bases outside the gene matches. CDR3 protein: CASSLAYGQGAYNEQFF. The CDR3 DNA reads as TGTGCCAGCAGCTTAGCCTATGGACAGGGCGCCTACAATGAGCAGTTCTTC. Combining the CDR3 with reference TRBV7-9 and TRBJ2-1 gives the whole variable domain DTGVSQNPRHKITKRGQNVTFRCDPISEHNRLYWYRQTLGQGPEFLTYFQNEAQLEKSRLLSDRFSAERPKGSFSTLEIQRTEQGDSAMYLCASSLAYGQGAYNEQFFGPGTRLTVL.

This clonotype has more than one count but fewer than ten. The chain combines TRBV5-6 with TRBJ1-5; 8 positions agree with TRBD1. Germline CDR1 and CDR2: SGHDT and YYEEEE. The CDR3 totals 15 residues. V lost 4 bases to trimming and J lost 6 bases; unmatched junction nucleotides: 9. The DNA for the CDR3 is TGTGCCAGCAGCCTCGCAGGGGGCAGGGGTCAGCCCCAGCATTTT. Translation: CASSLAGGRGQPQHF.